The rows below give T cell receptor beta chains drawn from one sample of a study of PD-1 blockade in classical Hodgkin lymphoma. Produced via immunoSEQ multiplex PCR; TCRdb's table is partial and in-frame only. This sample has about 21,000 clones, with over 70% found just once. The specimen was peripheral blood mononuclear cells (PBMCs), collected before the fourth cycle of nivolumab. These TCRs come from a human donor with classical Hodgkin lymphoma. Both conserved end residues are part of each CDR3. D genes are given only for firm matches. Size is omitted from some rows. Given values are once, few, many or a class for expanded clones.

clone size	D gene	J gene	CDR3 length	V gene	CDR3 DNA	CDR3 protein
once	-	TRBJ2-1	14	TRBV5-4	TGTGCCAGCAGCTTGGCCCTAGCTTACAATGAGCAGTTCTTC	CASSLALAYNEQFF
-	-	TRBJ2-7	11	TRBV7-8	TGTGCCAGCAGCCCCGGATTCGAGCAGTACTTC	CASSPGFEQYF
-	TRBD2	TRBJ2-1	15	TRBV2	TGTGCCAGCAGTTATGGACTAGCGGGCTACAATGAGCAGTTCTTC	CASSYGLAGYNEQFF
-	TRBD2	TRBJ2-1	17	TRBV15	TGTGCCACCAGCAGGGAACTCGGGACTAGCGGGTACAATGAGCAGTTCTTC	CATSRELGTSGYNEQFF
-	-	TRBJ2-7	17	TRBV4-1	TGCGTCAGCAGCCAAGATCTCGTAAGCGGTTACTCCTACGAGCGGTACTTC	CVSSQDLVSGYSYERYF
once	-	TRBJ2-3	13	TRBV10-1	TGCGCCAGCAGTGGGAACAGCGGAGATACGCAGTATTTT	CASSGNSGDTQYF
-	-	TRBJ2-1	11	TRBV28	TGTGCCAGCAGTTTGGGAGGTGAGCAGTTCTTC	CASSLGGEQFF
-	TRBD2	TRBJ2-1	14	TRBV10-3	TGTGCCATCAGGGTAGCGGGAGGGAGGGATGAGCAGTTCTTC	CAIRVAGGRDEQFF
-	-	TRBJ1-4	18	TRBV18	TGTGCCAGCTCACCGCGGAGGGCCAGTTTAGGAACTAATGAAAAACTGTTTTTT	CASSPRRASLGTNEKLFF
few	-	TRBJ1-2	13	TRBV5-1	TGCGCCAGCAGCTTGGGGTCATCCTATGGCTACACCTTC	CASSLGSSYGYTF
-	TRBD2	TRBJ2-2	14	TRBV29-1	TGCAGCGTTTTCGGGAGGGGGGGACCCGGGGAGCTGTTTTTT	CSVFGRGGPGELFF
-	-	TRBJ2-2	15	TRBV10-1	TGCGCCAGCCAAGGGCCCGGGGAGCACACCGGGGAGCTGTTTTTT	CASQGPGEHTGELFF
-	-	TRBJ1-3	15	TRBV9	TGTGCCAGCAGCGTGGGGGGTCTAGGTGAAAACACCATATATTTT	CASSVGGLGENTIYF
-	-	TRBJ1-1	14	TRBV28	TGTGCCAGCAGTTTTGGGGGACGGGGGACTGAAGCTTTCTTT	CASSFGGRGTEAFF
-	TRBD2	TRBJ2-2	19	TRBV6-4	TGTGCCAGCAGGCATTCCCACGGGACTAGCGGGATGAACACCGGGGAGCTGTTTTTT	CASRHSHGTSGMNTGELFF
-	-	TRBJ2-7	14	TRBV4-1	TGCGCCAGCAGCCAAAGGGACACCACCTACGAGCAGTACTTC	CASSQRDTTYEQYF
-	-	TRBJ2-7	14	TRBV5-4	TGTGCCAGCAGCCTAGGGGGCGGGATCTACGAGCAGTACTTC	CASSLGGGIYEQYF
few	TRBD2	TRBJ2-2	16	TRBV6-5	TGTGCCAGCAGTTATCCCACTAGCGGGAGGGCCGGGGAGCTGTTTTTT	CASSYPTSGRAGELFF
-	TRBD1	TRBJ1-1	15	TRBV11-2	TGTGCCAGCAGCTTAGAGGGGGACAGGGATTTTGAAGCTTTCTTT	CASSLEGDRDFEAFF
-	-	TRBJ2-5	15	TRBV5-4	TGTGCCAGCAGCTCGCCCCTATCCTTGGGAGAGACCCAGTACTTC	CASSSPLSLGETQYF
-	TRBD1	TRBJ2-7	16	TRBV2	TGTGCCAGCAGTGAAGCGCTAGGACAGGGGGGCTACGAGCAGTACTTC	CASSEALGQGGYEQYF
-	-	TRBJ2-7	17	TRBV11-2	TGTGCCAGCAGCTTAGATAGGGGTTCTTGGAGGCCCTACGAGCAGTACTTC	CASSLDRGSWRPYEQYF
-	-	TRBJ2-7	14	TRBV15	TGTGCCACCAGCAGAGAACAAGGGAGTTACGAGCAGTACTTC	CATSREQGSYEQYF
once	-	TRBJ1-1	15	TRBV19	TGTGCCAGTAAGTTAGTGATCACGCAGAACACTGAAGCTTTCTTT	CASKLVITQNTEAFF
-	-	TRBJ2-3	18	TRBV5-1	TGCGCCAGCAGCTTCTACTCGGGGACATCATCTAGCACAGATACGCAGTATTTT	CASSFYSGTSSSTDTQYF
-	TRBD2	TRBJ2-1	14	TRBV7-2	TGTGCCAGCAGCTTACGGGGGGGAAACAATGAGCAGTTCTTC	CASSLRGGNNEQFF
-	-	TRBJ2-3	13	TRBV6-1	TGTGCCAGCAGTCCGGTGGGGACAGATACGCAGTATTTT	CASSPVGTDTQYF
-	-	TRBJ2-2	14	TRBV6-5	TGTGCCAGCAGTTTAGGTCGGAATACCGGGGAGCTGTTTTTT	CASSLGRNTGELFF
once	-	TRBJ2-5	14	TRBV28	TGTGCCAGCAGTCCACCAGACCGACAAGAGACCCAGTACTTC	CASSPPDRQETQYF
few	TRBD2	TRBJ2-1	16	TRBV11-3	TGTGCCAGCAGCGCTGGGACTAGCGGGAGTGGCAATGAGCAGTTCTTC	CASSAGTSGSGNEQFF
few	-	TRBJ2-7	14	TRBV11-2	TGTGCCAGCAGCTTAGAGGTAGGAACCTACGAGCAGTACTTC	CASSLEVGTYEQYF
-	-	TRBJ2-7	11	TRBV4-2	TGTGCCAGCAGCACTCACTACGAGCAGTACTTC	CASSTHYEQYF
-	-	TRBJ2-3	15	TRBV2	TGTGCCAGCAGTGGCGGGTCAGGGTTAACAGATACGCAGTATTTT	CASSGGSGLTDTQYF
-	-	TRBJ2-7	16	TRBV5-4	TGTGCCAGCAGCCTCCGCACAGGGAATGGGCCCTACGAGCAGTACTTC	CASSLRTGNGPYEQYF
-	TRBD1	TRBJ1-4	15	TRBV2	TGTGCCAGCAGCTCTGGACAGGGAACTAATGAAAAACTGTTTTTT	CASSSGQGTNEKLFF
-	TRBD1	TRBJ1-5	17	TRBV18	TGTGCCAGCTCACTCGGACAGGCGGTCGAGACGGGTCAGCCCCAGCATTTT	CASSLGQAVETGQPQHF
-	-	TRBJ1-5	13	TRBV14	TGTGCCAGCAGCCAAGATGGGAATCAGCCCCAGCATTTT	CASSQDGNQPQHF
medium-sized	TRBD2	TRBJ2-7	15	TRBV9	TGTGCCAGCAGCGCTAGCGGGAGCGAATCCTACGAGCAGTACTTC	CASSASGSESYEQYF
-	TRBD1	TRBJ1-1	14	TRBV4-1	TGCGCCAGCAGTAAGACAGGGGGATACACTGAAGCTTTCTTT	CASSKTGGYTEAFF
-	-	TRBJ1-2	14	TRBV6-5	TGTGCCAGCAGGGGGGGAGGGTTGTCAGGTGGCTACACCTTC	CASRGGGLSGGYTF
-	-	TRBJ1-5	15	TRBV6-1	TGTGCCAGCAGTGAGGCCTACAGGGGCAATCAGCCCCAGCATTTT	CASSEAYRGNQPQHF
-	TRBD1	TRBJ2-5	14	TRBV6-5	TGTGCCAGCAGTATTCCGGGACAGCAAGAGACCCAGTACTTC	CASSIPGQQETQYF